This passage covers 15 T cell receptor beta chains from one sample sequenced in a study of blood T cell repertoires in COVID-19. Only in-frame clones appear in the TCRdb table, and some are missing; sequencing was by immunoSEQ multiplex PCR. The data contain 200,000 to 250,000 clones, roughly 80% of them singletons. Material for sequencing was PBMCs or T cells enriched from blood (not recorded which). These receptors all come from a man aged 55 to 70 who had recovered from COVID-19.

This clone was found a few times. The chain recombines TRBV12-5 with TRBJ2-3, with 7 bases matching TRBD2. Germline lookup yields CDR1 LGHNT and CDR2 FRNRAP. The CDR3 is 14 amino acids. V trimming: 3 bases; J trimming: 3 bases; junction bases outside the gene matches: 3. In nucleotides, the CDR3 is TGTGCTAGTGGTTTCAGGGAGGGGACAGATACGCAGTATTTT. Its protein is CASGFREGTDTQYF.

This clone showed up just once. In DNA form, the CDR3 reads TGTGCCAGCAGCCAAGTGTGGGACACAGATCAGCCCCAGCATTTT. This gives the protein CASSQVWDTDQPQHF. This chain uses TRBV4-2 with TRBJ1-5, with D possibly being TRBD1 (6 bases). The CDR3 sequence is 15 residues long. Trimming left V 1 base short and J 5 bases short, with 12 bases between. Germline CDR1 reads LGHNA; CDR2 reads YNFKEQ.

CDR3 coding DNA: TGTGCCAGCAGGGGACTAGCTGTAGGGGAGACCCAGTACTTC. This codes for CASRGLAVGETQYF. The chain uses TRBV2 and TRBJ2-5, with TRBD2 matching 9 bases. J gave up 5 bases and V 6 bases, and 7 bases lay outside the gene matches. CDR3 length equals 14 residues. The germline V gene has CDR1 SNHLY and CDR2 FYNNEI.

The J gene is TRBJ1-2, the V gene TRBV5-1; D possibly corresponds to TRBD1 (6 bases). The CDR3 length is 15 residues. V gave up 0 bases and J gave up 2 bases, with 11 bases separating them. Germline V gene data show CDR1 as SGHRS and CDR2 as YFSETQ. DNA of the CDR3: TGCGCCAGCAGCTTGGTACAGGGTTCAAACTATGGCTACACCTTC. Protein: CASSLVQGSNYGYTF.

The chain is built from TRBV6-5 and TRBJ2-7, with a possible D match to TRBD2 (6 bases). V dropped 6 bases and J dropped 3 bases, with 12 bases sitting between them. CDR3 length: 13 residues. Looked up from germline, CDR1 is MNHEY and CDR2 is SVGAGI. The CDR3 bases are TGTGCCAGCAGGGAGGGTGTCAACTACGAGCAGTACTTC. This translates into CASREGVNYEQYF.

V is TRBV20-1 and J is TRBJ1-5; tentative D call: TRBD1 (5 bases). V dropped 3 bases and J dropped 7 bases, with 13 bases sitting between them. This CDR3 contains 13 residues. Germline loops: CDR1 DFQATT, CDR2 SNEGSKA (reference sequence). In nucleotides, the CDR3 is TGCAGTGCTAGTATCGGGGGGAGGCAGCCCCAGCATTTT. It is translated as CSASIGGRQPQHF.

The chain carries TRBV11-3 and TRBJ1-6; D not certain. From germline, CDR1 is SGHNT and CDR2 YENEEA. CDR3 length equals 12 residues. The ends were cut back, 3 bases at V and 8 bases at J, with 5 bases in the middle. CDR3: CASSFRHSPLHF. The DNA of the CDR3 is TGTGCCAGCAGCTTTCGTCATTCACCCCTCCACTTT.

Here the CDR3 DNA reads TGTGCCAGCAGCTTCCTGGCTAGCGCGGATACGCAGTATTTT. As protein: CASSFLASADTQYF. The chain recombines TRBV7-2 with TRBJ2-3; tentatively, D is TRBD2 (6 bases). The CDR3 sequence is 14 residues long. CDR1 and CDR2 from the germline V gene are SGHTA and FQGNSA. Trimming pared 3 bases from V and 6 bases from J, leaving 13 bases between.

This chain joins TRBV11-3 and TRBJ2-7; TRBD2 matches at 12 bases. From germline, CDR1 is SGHNT and CDR2 YENEEA. The V segment lost 7 bases and the J segment 2 bases; nucleotides outside the gene matches: 15. This CDR3 is 18 amino acids long. DNA for the CDR3: TGTGCCAGCACCGCTTCTAGCGGGGGGGGCTGGGGTCCCTACGAGCAGTACTTC. It is translated as CASTASSGGGWGPYEQYF.

V is TRBV4-3 and J is TRBJ1-2; perhaps TRBD1 as D (6 bases). The CDR3 has 15 residues. Looked up from germline, CDR1 is LGHNA and CDR2 is YSLEER. Between the trimmed V and J ends, which lost 0 bases and 3 bases, there was a span of 11 bases. The CDR3 coding sequence is TGCGCCAGCAGCCAAGATTTGACAGGACACTATGGCTACACCTTC. It specifies CASSQDLTGHYGYTF.

V and J are TRBV3-1 (or the pseudogene TRBV3-2) and TRBJ2-1; 8 positions agree with TRBD2. Germline loops: CDR1 LGHDT, CDR2 YNNKEL (reference sequence). V lost 1 base to trimming and J lost 7 bases; unmatched junction nucleotides: 6. This CDR3 is built from 15 residues. The CDR3 loop is CASSQVPGLENEQFF. In nucleotides, the CDR3 is TGTGCCAGCAGCCAAGTACCGGGACTAGAGAATGAGCAGTTCTTC.

The chain carries TRBV2 and TRBJ1-4; D uncertain. The CDR3 spans 15 residues. Trimming took 3 bases from V and 8 from J, leaving 16 bases between them. Germline assignment: CDR1 SNHLY and CDR2 FYNNEI. The CDR3 DNA reads TGTGCCAGCAGTGATTCGGGGAGGGCCCAAGAAAAACTGTTTTTT. Translated: CASSDSGRAQEKLFF.

V is TRBV11-2 and J is TRBJ2-3; tentative D call: TRBD2 (5 bases). Per germline, CDR1 SGHAT and CDR2 FQNNGV. The CDR3 contains 16 residues. The V and J ends lost 3 bases and 6 bases respectively, with 19 bases between them. For the CDR3, the DNA is TGTGCCAGCAGCTTCCTGCCGAGAGGGATGGGGGATACGCAGTATTTT. Its translation: CASSFLPRGMGDTQYF.

The rearrangement links TRBV9 to TRBJ2-7; weak D call: TRBD2 (5 bases). V lost 4 bases to trimming and J lost 6 bases, with 20 bases between them. Germline loops: CDR1 SGDLS, CDR2 YYNGEE. The CDR3 sequence is 15 residues long. The chain's CDR3 is CASSPGGVQFVEQYF. CDR3 coding DNA: TGTGCCAGCAGCCCCGGAGGTGTGCAGTTCGTCGAGCAGTACTTC.

V usage is TRBV21-1 and J usage is TRBJ1-5; no check of the table's D call, TRBD1, against the DNA was made. TRBV21-1 represents a pseudogene. This CDR3 comprises 18 residues. CDR3 in amino acids: CASSKARRPGRGDQPQHF. In DNA form, the CDR3 reads TGTGCCAGCAGCAAAGCTCGCCGGCCGGGCAGGGGAGATCAGCCCCAGCATTTT.